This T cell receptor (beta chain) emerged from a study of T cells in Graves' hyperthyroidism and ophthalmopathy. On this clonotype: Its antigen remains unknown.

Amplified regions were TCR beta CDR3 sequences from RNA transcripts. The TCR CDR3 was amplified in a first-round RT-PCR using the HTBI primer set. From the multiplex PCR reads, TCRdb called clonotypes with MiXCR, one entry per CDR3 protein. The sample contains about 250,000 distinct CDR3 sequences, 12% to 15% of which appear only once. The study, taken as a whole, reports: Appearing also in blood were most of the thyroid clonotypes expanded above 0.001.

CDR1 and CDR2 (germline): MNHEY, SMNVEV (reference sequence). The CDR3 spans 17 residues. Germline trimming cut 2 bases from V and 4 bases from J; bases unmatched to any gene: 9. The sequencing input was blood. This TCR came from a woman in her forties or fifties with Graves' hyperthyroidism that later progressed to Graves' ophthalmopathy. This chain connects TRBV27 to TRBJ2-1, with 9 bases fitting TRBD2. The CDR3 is CASSLSLGSGRYNEQFF. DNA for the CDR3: TGTGCCAGCAGTTTAAGTCTTGGAAGCGGGAGGTACAATGAGCAGTTCTTC.